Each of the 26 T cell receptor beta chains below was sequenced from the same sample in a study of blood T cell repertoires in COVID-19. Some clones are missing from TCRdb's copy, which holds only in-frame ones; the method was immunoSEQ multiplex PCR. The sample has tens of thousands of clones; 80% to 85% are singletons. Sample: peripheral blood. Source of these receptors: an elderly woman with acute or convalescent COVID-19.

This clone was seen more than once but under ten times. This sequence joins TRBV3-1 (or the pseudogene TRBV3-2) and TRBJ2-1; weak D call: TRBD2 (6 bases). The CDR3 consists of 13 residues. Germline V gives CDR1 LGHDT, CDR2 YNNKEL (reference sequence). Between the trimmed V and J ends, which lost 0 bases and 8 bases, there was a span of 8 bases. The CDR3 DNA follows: TGTGCCAGCAGCCAAGAAAGCGGGTATGAGCAGTTCTTC. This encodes CASSQESGYEQFF.

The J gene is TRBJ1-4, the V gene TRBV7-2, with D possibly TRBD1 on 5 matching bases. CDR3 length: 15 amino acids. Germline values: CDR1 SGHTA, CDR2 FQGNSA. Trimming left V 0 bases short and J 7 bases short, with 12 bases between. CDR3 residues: CASSLAGREAEKLFF. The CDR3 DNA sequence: TGTGCCAGCAGCTTAGCTGGCAGGGAGGCTGAAAAACTGTTTTTT.

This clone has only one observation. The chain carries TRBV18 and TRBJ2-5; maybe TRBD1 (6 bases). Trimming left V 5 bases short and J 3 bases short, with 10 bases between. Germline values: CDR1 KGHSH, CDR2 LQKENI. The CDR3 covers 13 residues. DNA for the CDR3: TGTGCCAGCTCATCGACAGGTGAAGAGACCCAGTACTTC. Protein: CASSSTGEETQYF.

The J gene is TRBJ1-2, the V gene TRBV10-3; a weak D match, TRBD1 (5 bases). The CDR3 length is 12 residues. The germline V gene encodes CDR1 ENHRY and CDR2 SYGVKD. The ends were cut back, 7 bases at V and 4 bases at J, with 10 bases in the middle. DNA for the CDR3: TGTGCCATCACGGAGGGACCCTATGGCTACACCTTC. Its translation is CAITEGPYGYTF.

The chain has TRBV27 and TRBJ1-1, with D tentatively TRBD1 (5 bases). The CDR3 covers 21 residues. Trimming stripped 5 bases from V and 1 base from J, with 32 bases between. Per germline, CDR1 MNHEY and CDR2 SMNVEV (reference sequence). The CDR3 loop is CASSPYWGTTEIHTKNTEAFF. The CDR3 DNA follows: TGTGCCAGCAGTCCATATTGGGGAACGACAGAAATACATACGAAGAACACTGAAGCTTTCTTT.

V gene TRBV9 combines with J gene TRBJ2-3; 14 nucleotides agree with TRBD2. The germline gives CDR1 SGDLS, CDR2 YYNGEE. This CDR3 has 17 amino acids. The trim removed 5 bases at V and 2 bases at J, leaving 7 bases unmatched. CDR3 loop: CASSAGLAGGSTDTQYF. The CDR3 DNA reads TGTGCCAGCAGTGCAGGACTAGCGGGGGGTTCCACAGATACGCAGTATTTT. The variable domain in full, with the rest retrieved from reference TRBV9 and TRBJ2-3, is DSGVTQTPKHLITATGQRVTLRCSPRSGDLSVYWYQQSLDQGLQFLIQYYNGEERAKGNILERFSAQQFPDLHSELNLSSLELGDSALYFCASSAGLAGGSTDTQYFGPGTRLTVL.

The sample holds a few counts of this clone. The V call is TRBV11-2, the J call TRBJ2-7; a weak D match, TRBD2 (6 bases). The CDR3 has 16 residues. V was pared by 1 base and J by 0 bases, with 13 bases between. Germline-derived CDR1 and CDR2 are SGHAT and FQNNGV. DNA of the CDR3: TGTGCCAGCAGCTTAGGCTCCGGGACTGTCTCCTACGAGCAGTACTTC. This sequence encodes CASSLGSGTVSYEQYF.

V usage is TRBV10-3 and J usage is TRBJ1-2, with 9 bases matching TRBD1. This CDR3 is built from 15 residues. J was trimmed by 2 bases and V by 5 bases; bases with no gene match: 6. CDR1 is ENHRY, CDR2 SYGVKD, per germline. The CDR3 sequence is CAISSGQGMNYGYTF. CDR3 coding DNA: TGTGCCATCAGTTCGGGACAGGGAATGAACTATGGCTACACCTTC.

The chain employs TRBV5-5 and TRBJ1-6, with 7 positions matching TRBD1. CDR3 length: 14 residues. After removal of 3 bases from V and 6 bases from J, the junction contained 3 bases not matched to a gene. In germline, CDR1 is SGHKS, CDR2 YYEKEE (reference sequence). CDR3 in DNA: TGTGCCAGCAGCTCGGGACAGATTAATTCACCCCTCCACTTT. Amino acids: CASSSGQINSPLHF. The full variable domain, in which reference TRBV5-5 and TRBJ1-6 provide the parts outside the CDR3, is DAGVTQSPTHLIKTRGQQVTLRCSPISGHKSVSWYQQVLGQGPQFIFQYYEKEERGRGNFPDRFSARQFPNYSSELNVNALLLGDSALYLCASSSGQINSPLHFGNGTRLTVT.

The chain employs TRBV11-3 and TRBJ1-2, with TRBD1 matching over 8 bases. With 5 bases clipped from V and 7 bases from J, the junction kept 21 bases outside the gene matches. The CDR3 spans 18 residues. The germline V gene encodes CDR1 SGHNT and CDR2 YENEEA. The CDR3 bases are TGTGCCAGCAGCCCGCGCGCGACAGGGGCACGCAAGCGGAGTGGCTACACCTTC. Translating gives CASSPRATGARKRSGYTF. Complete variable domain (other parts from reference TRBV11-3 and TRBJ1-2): EAGVVQSPRYKIIEKKQPVAFWCNPISGHNTLYWYLQNLGQGPELLIRYENEEAVDDSQLPKDRFSAERLKGVDSTLKIQPAELGDSAVYLCASSPRATGARKRSGYTFGSGTRLTVV.

The CDR3 DNA follows: TGTGCCAGCAGCCTTAATAGCGGGGGCGGAGAGACCCAGTACTTC. This translates into CASSLNSGGGETQYF. This rearrangement joins TRBV7-2 to TRBJ2-5; 9 positions match TRBD2. Germline lookup yields CDR1 SGHTA and CDR2 FQGNSA. The CDR3 has 15 amino acids. The V segment lost 5 bases and the J segment 4 bases; nucleotides outside the gene matches: 8.

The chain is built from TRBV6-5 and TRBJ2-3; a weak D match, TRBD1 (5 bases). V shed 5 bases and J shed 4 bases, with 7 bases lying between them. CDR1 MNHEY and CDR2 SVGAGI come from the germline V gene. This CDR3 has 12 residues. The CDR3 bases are TGTGCCAGCAGTCCAGGGTCAGATACGCAGTATTTT. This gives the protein CASSPGSDTQYF.

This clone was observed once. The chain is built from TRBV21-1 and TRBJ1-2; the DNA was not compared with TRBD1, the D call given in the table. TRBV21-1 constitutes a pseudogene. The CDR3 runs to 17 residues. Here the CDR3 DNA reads TGTGCCAGCAGCAGGCCCGCGGGACAGTGGGATACTCATGGCTACACCTTC. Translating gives CASSRPAGQWDTHGYTF.

As DNA, the CDR3 is TGTGCCAGTAGTATGAGTGGAGGGACTAGCGGGGGGATGCGGGAGACCCAGTACTTC. It is translated as CASSMSGGTSGGMRETQYF. The chain links TRBV19 to TRBJ2-5; 15 nucleotides align to TRBD2. After removal of 3 bases from V and 5 bases from J, the junction contained 13 bases not matched to a gene. The CDR3 has 19 residues. CDR1 is LNHDA, CDR2 SQIVND, per germline (reference sequence).

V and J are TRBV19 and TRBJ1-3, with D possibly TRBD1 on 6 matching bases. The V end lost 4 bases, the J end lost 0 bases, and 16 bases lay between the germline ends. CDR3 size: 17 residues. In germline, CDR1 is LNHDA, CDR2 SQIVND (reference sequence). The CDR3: CASSTLSGVSSGNTIYF. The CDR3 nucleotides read TGTGCCAGTAGTACCCTGTCAGGGGTTAGCTCTGGAAACACCATATATTTT. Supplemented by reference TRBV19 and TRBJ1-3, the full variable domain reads DGGITQSPKYLFRKEGQNVTLSCEQNLNHDAMYWYRQDPGQGLRLIYYSQIVNDFQKGDIAEGYSVSREKKESFPLTVTSAQKNPTAFYLCASSTLSGVSSGNTIYFGEGSWLTVV.

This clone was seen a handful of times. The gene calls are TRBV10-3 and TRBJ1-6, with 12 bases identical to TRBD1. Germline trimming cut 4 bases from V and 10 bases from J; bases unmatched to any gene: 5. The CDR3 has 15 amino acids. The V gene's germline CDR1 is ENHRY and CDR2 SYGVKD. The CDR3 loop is CAISGGQGARSPLHF. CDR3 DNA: TGTGCCATCAGTGGGGGACAGGGGGCGAGATCACCCCTCCACTTT.

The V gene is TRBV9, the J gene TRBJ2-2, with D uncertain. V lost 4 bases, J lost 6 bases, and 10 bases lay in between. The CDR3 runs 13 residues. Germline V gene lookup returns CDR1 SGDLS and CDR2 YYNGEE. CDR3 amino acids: CASSPGPSGELFF. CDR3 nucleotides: TGTGCCAGCAGCCCCGGTCCCTCCGGGGAGCTGTTTTTT. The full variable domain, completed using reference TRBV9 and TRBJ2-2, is DSGVTQTPKHLITATGQRVTLRCSPRSGDLSVYWYQQSLDQGLQFLIQYYNGEERAKGNILERFSAQQFPDLHSELNLSSLELGDSALYFCASSPGPSGELFFGEGSRLTVL.

In DNA, the CDR3 is TGTGCCAGCAGCTTGTTCGGAGTTAGAGGGAATCAGCCCCAGCATTTT. Its translation is CASSLFGVRGNQPQHF. The V call is TRBV5-6, the J call TRBJ1-5, with D unclear. This CDR3 has 16 amino acids. From germline, CDR1 is SGHDT and CDR2 YYEEEE. V lost 1 base, J lost 4 bases, and 15 bases lay in between.

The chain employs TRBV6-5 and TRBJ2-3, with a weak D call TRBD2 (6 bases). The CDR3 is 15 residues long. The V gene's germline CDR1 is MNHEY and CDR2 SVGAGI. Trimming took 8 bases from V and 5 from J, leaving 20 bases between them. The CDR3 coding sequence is TGTGCCAGCCCCCCCGGATCTAGCGCCGGAGATACGCAGTATTTT. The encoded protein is CASPPGSSAGDTQYF.

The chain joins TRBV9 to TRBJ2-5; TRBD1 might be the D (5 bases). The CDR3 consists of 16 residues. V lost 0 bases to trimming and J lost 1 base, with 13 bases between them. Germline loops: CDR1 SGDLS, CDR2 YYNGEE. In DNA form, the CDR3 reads TGTGCCAGCAGCGTAGCAGGACACTTCTCCCAAGAGACCCAGTACTTC. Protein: CASSVAGHFSQETQYF.

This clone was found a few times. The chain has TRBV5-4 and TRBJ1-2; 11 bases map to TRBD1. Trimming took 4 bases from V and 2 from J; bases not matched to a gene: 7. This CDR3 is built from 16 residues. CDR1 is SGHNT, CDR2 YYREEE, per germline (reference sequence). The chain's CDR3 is CASSPGQGAQNYGYTF. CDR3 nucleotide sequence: TGTGCCAGCAGCCCAGGACAGGGGGCACAGAACTATGGCTACACCTTC.

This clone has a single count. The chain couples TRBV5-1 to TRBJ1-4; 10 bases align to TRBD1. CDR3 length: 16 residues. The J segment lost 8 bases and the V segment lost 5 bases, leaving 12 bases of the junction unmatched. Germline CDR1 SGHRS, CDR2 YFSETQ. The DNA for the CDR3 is TGCGCCAGCAGTCCGACAGCCGGGACAGGGGTAGAAAAACTGTTTTTT. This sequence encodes CASSPTAGTGVEKLFF.

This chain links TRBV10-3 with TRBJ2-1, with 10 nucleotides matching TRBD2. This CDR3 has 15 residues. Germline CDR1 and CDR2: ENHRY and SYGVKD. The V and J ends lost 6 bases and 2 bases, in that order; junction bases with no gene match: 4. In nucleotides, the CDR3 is TGTGCCATCAGGCCGACTAGCGGGCCCTACAATGAGCAGTTCTTC. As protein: CAIRPTSGPYNEQFF.

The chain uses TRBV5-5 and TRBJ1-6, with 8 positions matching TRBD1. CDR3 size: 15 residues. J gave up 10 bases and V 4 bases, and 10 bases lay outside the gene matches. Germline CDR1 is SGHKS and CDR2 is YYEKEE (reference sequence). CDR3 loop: CASSRAGQGDSPLHF. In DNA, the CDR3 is TGTGCCAGCAGCCGCGCAGGACAGGGTGACTCACCCCTCCACTTT.

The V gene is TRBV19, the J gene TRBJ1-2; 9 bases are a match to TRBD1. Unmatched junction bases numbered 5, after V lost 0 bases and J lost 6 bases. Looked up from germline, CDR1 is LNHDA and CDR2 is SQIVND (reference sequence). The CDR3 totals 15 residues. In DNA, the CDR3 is TGTGCCAGTAGTATAGATCGATGGGACAGGGATGGCTACACCTTC. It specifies CASSIDRWDRDGYTF.

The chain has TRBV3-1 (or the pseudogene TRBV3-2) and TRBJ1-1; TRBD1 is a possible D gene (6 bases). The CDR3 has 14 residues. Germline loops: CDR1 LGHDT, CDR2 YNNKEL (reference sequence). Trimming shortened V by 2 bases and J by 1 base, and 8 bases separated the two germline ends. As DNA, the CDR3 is TGTGCCAGCAGCCAACTACAGGGGAACACTGAAGCTTTCTTT. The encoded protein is CASSQLQGNTEAFF.